Presented here are 21 T cell receptor beta chains from one specimen sequenced in a study of cytomegalovirus exposure and HLA in healthy donors. PCR amplification relied on 60 Vbeta primers (plus 13 Jbeta primers). Assay: immunoSEQ multiplex PCR; the TCRdb copy retains only in-frame clones and omits some. The table includes 100,000 to 150,000 clones, 65% to 75% detected once. The specimen sequenced was PBMCs. Every receptor here comes from a woman in her 50s in good health and CMV-seropositive.

The V and J genes are TRBV5-8 and TRBJ2-7; 16 bases match TRBD2. Germline loops: CDR1 SGHTS, CDR2 YDEGEE. With 6 bases clipped from V and 1 base from J, the junction kept 10 bases outside the gene matches. The CDR3 contains 18 residues. In DNA, the CDR3 is TGTGCCAGCAACTTTGATGGGACTAGCGGGGGGGTTTCCTACGAGCAGTACTTC. It specifies CASNFDGTSGGVSYEQYF.

J is TRBJ2-7 and V is TRBV19; D uncertain. CDR3 length: 13 amino acids. Trimming took 8 bases from V and 3 from J, leaving 14 bases between them. Germline-derived CDR1 and CDR2 are LNHDA and SQIVND (reference sequence). CDR3 protein: CASRTDGVYEQYF. The DNA of the CDR3 is TGTGCCAGTCGTACCGACGGAGTCTACGAGCAGTACTTC.

This clone was recorded a few times. The chain joins TRBV28 to TRBJ1-6, with D possibly being TRBD1 (5 bases). Per the germline V gene, CDR1 is MDHEN and CDR2 is SYDVKM. This CDR3 region has 15 residues. Trimming removed 3 bases from V and 7 bases from J, with 13 bases in between. The CDR3: CASSFRGNLNSPLHF. The CDR3 region has the DNA TGTGCCAGCAGTTTTAGGGGAAACCTAAATTCACCCCTCCACTTT.

The chain couples TRBV30 to TRBJ1-4, with no clear D. The V gene's germline CDR1 is GTSNPN and CDR2 SVGIG (reference sequence). CDR3 length equals 13 residues. Trimming removed 1 base from V and 0 bases from J, with 3 bases in between. The CDR3 coding sequence is TGTGCCTGGAGTGGTACAACTAATGAAAAACTGTTTTTT. This encodes CAWSGTTNEKLFF.

This chain joins TRBV10-3 and TRBJ1-1, with 12 bases lining up with TRBD1. The V gene end was trimmed by 2 bases and the J gene end by 8 bases; junction bases not matched to a gene: 0. Germline values: CDR1 ENHRY, CDR2 SYGVKD. The CDR3 loop spans 13 amino acids. The DNA of the CDR3 is TGTGCCATCAGTGAGGGGACAGGGGGCGAAGCTTTCTTT. This sequence encodes CAISEGTGGEAFF.

V and J are TRBV6-5 and TRBJ2-3; unclear D gene. V was clipped by 2 bases and J by 7 bases, with 10 bases between them. The CDR3 has 13 amino acids. Germline V CDR1 and CDR2: MNHEY, SVGAGI. The CDR3 DNA reads as TGTGCCAGCAGTTACCTCCAGTCAAATACGCAGTATTTT. It is translated as CASSYLQSNTQYF.

The chain combines TRBV5-6 with TRBJ1-2, with a tentative D call TRBD1 (5 bases). There are 17 residues in the CDR3. Between the trimmed V and J ends, which lost 4 bases and 8 bases, there was a span of 27 bases. The germline gives CDR1 SGHDT, CDR2 YYEEEE. CDR3 DNA: TGTGCCAGCAGCCCTAACCGCTTTGCAGGGCCTAGGGGCGGCTACACCTTC. It translates to CASSPNRFAGPRGGYTF.

The V and J genes are TRBV5-6 and TRBJ2-2, with 7 bases that match TRBD1. Germline V gives CDR1 SGHDT, CDR2 YYEEEE. V was pared by 4 bases and J by 4 bases, with 4 bases of the junction left unmatched. This CDR3 is 14 amino acids long. The CDR3 coding sequence is TGTGCCAGCAGCCGACAGGGAATCACCGGGGAGCTGTTTTTT. This sequence encodes CASSRQGITGELFF.

This chain links TRBV4-3 with TRBJ2-1; D is undetermined. The CDR3 is 16 amino acids. The V end was cut by 4 bases, the J end by 1 base, with 14 bases between. Germline-derived CDR1 and CDR2 are LGHNA and YSLEER. The CDR3 DNA is TGCGCCAGCAGCCCGTTGGGCAGTACTTCCTACAATGAGCAGTTCTTC. Translating it yields CASSPLGSTSYNEQFF.

This CDR3 reads CASSIHFGGRSNQPQHF. CDR3 sequence (DNA): TGTGCCAGTAGTATTCATTTCGGTGGCAGGAGCAATCAGCCCCAGCATTTT. The rearrangement joins TRBV19 to TRBJ1-5; D is unclear. This CDR3 spans 17 amino acids. The V and J ends lost 3 bases and 1 base respectively, with 16 bases between them. The germline gives CDR1 LNHDA, CDR2 SQIVND (reference sequence).

The chain combines TRBV19 with TRBJ1-5, with D possibly being TRBD1 (6 bases). V was shortened by 7 bases and J by 3 bases, with 28 bases between the two germline ends. The CDR3 is made up of 19 amino acids. Germline V gene sequence: CDR1 LNHDA, CDR2 SQIVND (reference sequence). CDR3 DNA: TGTGCCAGTATTTTTCGGGACCTACGAAAAGGGGGTTACAATCAGCCCCAGCATTTT. Protein sequence: CASIFRDLRKGGYNQPQHF.

The chain joins TRBV28 to TRBJ1-2, with a weak D call TRBD1 (6 bases). The V gene's germline CDR1 is MDHEN and CDR2 SYDVKM. Trimming left V 7 bases short and J 7 bases short, with 19 bases between. The CDR3 spans 14 residues. CDR3 region: CASTRYSPQGGYTF. CDR3 nucleotide sequence: TGTGCCAGCACCAGGTACTCCCCACAGGGTGGCTACACCTTC.

The rearrangement uses TRBV2 and TRBJ2-7, with D perhaps matching TRBD1 (6 bases). CDR1 is SNHLY, CDR2 FYNNEI, per germline. Trimming removed 6 bases from V and 5 bases from J, with 11 bases in between. The CDR3 is 12 amino acids. The CDR3 coding sequence is TGTGCCAGCAGCGTACAGGGCCACGAGCAGTACTTC. Translating gives CASSVQGHEQYF.

The genes are TRBV7-3 and TRBJ1-1; D is unresolved. Between the trimmed V and J ends, which lost 1 base and 4 bases, there was a span of 10 bases. The CDR3 length is 14 residues. In germline, CDR1 is SGHTA, CDR2 FQGTGA. Here the CDR3 DNA reads TGTGCCAGCAGCTTAAGCACAGTTGGCACTGAAGCTTTCTTT. Residues: CASSLSTVGTEAFF.

The rearrangement joins TRBV6-5 to TRBJ2-1; possibly TRBD2 for D (6 bases). The CDR3 has 14 amino acids. V was cut by 5 bases and J by 6 bases, with 14 bases left in between. Germline V gene data show CDR1 as MNHEY and CDR2 as SVGAGI. The CDR3 bases are TGTGCCAGCAGTGTCAGCGGGCGGGTCAATGAGCAGTTCTTC. It is translated as CASSVSGRVNEQFF.

The rearrangement joins TRBV2 to TRBJ1-1; maybe TRBD1 (5 bases). V lost 10 bases and J 4 bases, leaving 19 bases between the germline ends. The CDR3 totals 14 residues. Germline-derived CDR1 and CDR2 are SNHLY and FYNNEI. This CDR3 reads CATVSRAGATEAFF. The DNA for the CDR3 is TGTGCCACCGTTTCTAGGGCTGGGGCCACTGAAGCTTTCTTT.

This clone showed up just a few times. This rearrangement joins TRBV6-1 to TRBJ2-5, with D perhaps TRBD2 (6 bases). The CDR3 has 15 amino acids. V was clipped by 7 bases and J by 4 bases, with 19 bases between them. CDR1 and CDR2 (germline): MNHNS, SASEGT. The CDR3, as DNA: TGTGCCAGCAATCCTAGCGTTTATAACTTAGAGACCCAGTACTTC. It translates to CASNPSVYNLETQYF.

The chain is built from TRBV6-4 and TRBJ2-7; the D gene is possibly TRBD1 (5 bases). There are 20 residues in the CDR3. Looked up from germline, CDR1 is MRHNA and CDR2 is SNTAGT. V was pared by 8 bases and J by 2 bases, with 34 bases between. DNA of the CDR3: TGTGCCAGCCACGGCGCAGACCACCGATCCCGGACACGACAAACCTACGAGCAGTACTTC. It is translated as CASHGADHRSRTRQTYEQYF.

The chain combines TRBV7-9 with TRBJ2-5, with D tentatively TRBD2 (5 bases). The V gene's germline CDR1 is SEHNR and CDR2 FQNEAQ (reference sequence). This CDR3 contains 16 residues. Between the trimmed V and J ends, which lost 5 bases and 4 bases, there was a span of 20 bases. For the CDR3, the DNA is TGTGCCAGCAGCCCCGGGGAGAGCAGGATCCGAGAGACCCAGTACTTC. Its protein product is CASSPGESRIRETQYF.

For this clone: The identical CDR3 is also encoded by other nucleotide sequences in the sample. The CDR3, as DNA: TGTGCCAGCAGCTCGACAGGGGCTGGAAACACCATATATTTT. Protein: CASSSTGAGNTIYF. V usage is TRBV7-3 and J usage is TRBJ1-3; 8 nucleotides line up with TRBD1. V dropped 4 bases and J dropped 2; count of bases not matched to a gene: 1. The CDR3 runs 14 residues. Germline values: CDR1 SGHTA, CDR2 FQGTGA.

This chain links TRBV28 with TRBJ2-2; D gene uncertain. This CDR3 contains 14 residues. Looked up from germline, CDR1 is MDHEN and CDR2 is SYDVKM. Deletions cut 7 bases from V and 4 bases from J, with 13 bases between. The chain's CDR3 is CASTIGQTTGELFF. In DNA, the CDR3 is TGTGCCAGCACCATTGGGCAGACCACCGGGGAGCTGTTTTTT. Variable domain in full (rest from reference TRBV28 and TRBJ2-2): DVKVTQSSRYLVKRTGEKVFLECVQDMDHENMFWYRQDPGLGLRLIYFSYDVKMKEKGDIPEGYSVSREKKERFSLILESASTNQTSMYLCASTIGQTTGELFFGEGSRLTVL.